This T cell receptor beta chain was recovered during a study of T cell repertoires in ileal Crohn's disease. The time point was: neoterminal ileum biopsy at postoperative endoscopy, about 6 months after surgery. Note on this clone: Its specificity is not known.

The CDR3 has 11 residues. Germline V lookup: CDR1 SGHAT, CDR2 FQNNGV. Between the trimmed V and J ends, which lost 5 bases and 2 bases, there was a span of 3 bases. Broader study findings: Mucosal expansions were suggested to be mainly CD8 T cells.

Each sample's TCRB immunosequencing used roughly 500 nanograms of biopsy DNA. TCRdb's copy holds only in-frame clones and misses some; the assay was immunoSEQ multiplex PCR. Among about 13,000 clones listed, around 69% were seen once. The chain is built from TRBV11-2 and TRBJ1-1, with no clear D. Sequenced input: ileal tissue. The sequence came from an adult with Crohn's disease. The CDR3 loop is CASSVNTEAFF. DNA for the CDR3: TGTGCCAGCAGCGTAAACACTGAAGCTTTCTTT. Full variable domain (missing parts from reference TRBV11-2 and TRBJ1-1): EAGVAQSPRYKIIEKRQSVAFWCNPISGHATLYWYQQILGQGPKLLIQFQNNGVVDDSQLPKDRFSAERLKGVDSTLKIQPAKLEDSAVYLCASSVNTEAFFGQGTRLTVV.